These 20 T cell receptor beta chains originate from one sample sequenced in a study of blood T cells in healthy people across ages. The second PCR ran roughly 6 to 12 cycles with a sample-barcoded 5' primer and J-beta primers. Using its own MiXCR run on the 5' RACE reads, TCRdb lists one record per CDR3 protein. This sample has 800,000 or so distinct CDR3 sequences, with more than 35% found just once. Sequencing was done on a sample of blood. These receptors originate from a man older than 75 in good health.

This clonotype was picked up a small number of times. The chain has TRBV11-3 and TRBJ1-1; TRBD1 might be the D (5 bases). Trimming removed 1 base at V and 6 bases at J, with 9 bases between. There are 13 residues in the CDR3. Germline CDR1 reads SGHNT; CDR2 reads YENEEA. CDR3 DNA: TGTGCCAGCAGCTTAGTCGGGGGGGCTGAAGCTTTCTTT. Translating it yields CASSLVGGAEAFF.

Only a few counts were recorded for this clonotype. The genes are TRBV20-1 and TRBJ2-5; 10 nucleotides agree with TRBD2. The V gene's germline CDR1 is DFQATT and CDR2 SNEGSKA (reference sequence). V lost 7 bases and J lost 2; bases outside the gene matches: 10. CDR3 length equals 15 residues. CDR3: CSVTRLAGLQETQYF. DNA of the CDR3: TGCAGTGTTACCCGACTAGCGGGCCTTCAAGAGACCCAGTACTTC.

This clonotype has a handful of counts. The V gene is TRBV7-2, the J gene TRBJ1-2, with a tentative D call TRBD1 (5 bases). The CDR3 spans 13 residues. Trimming removed 5 bases from V and 0 bases from J, with 7 bases in between. Germline V CDR1 and CDR2: SGHTA, FQGNSA. DNA for the CDR3: TGTGCCAGCAGCCGGGACCCTAACTATGGCTACACCTTC. Protein: CASSRDPNYGYTF.

The chain recombines TRBV20-1 with TRBJ1-1, with D possibly being TRBD1 (6 bases). The CDR3 length is 15 residues. Germline V CDR1 and CDR2: DFQATT, SNEGSKA (reference sequence). Trimming took 0 bases from V and 5 from J, leaving 16 bases between them. The CDR3 spells CSARDYVAGETEAFF. In DNA, the CDR3 is TGCAGTGCTAGAGATTACGTGGCAGGGGAGACTGAAGCTTTCTTT.

This clonotype appeared a few times. The rearrangement joins TRBV29-1 to TRBJ2-1; weak D call: TRBD1 (6 bases). V lost 5 bases to trimming and J lost 0 bases, with 8 bases between them. From germline, CDR1 is SQVTM and CDR2 ANQGSEA. The CDR3 is made up of 13 amino acids. DNA for the CDR3: TGCAGCGTTCAGGGGACCTCCTACAATGAGCAGTTCTTC. Translated: CSVQGTSYNEQFF.

This clonotype came up a few times. The chain employs TRBV12-3 or TRBV12-4 and TRBJ2-1, with TRBD2 matching 12 bases. J was trimmed by 0 bases and V by 7 bases; bases with no gene match: 4. This CDR3 is built from 16 residues. The CDR3 DNA is TGTGCCAGCACTAGGACTAGCGGGGCCTCCTACAATGAGCAGTTCTTC. This gives the protein CASTRTSGASYNEQFF.

This clonotype was found once. V usage is TRBV4-2 and J usage is TRBJ2-7, with TRBD2 identical over 14 bases. This CDR3 spans 19 amino acids. Germline lookup yields CDR1 LGHNA and CDR2 YNFKEQ. The trim removed 4 bases at V and 4 bases at J, leaving 15 bases unmatched. DNA for the CDR3: TGTGCCAGCAGCCGCAGACTAGCGGGAGGGGAAGTCCACCCATACGAGCAGTACTTC. Encoded protein: CASSRRLAGGEVHPYEQYF.

This clonotype has only a few counts. This chain connects TRBV9 to TRBJ2-6, with D perhaps assigned TRBD1 or TRBD2 (5 bases each). Germline lookup yields CDR1 SGDLS and CDR2 YYNGEE. V dropped 0 bases and J dropped 2 bases, with 9 bases sitting between them. This CDR3 has 16 residues. CDR3 DNA sequence: TGTGCCAGCAGCGTAGCGAGAGGGGCTGGGGCCAACGTCCTGACTTTC. Translation: CASSVARGAGANVLTF. Combining the CDR3 with reference TRBV9 and TRBJ2-6 gives the whole variable domain DSGVTQTPKHLITATGQRVTLRCSPRSGDLSVYWYQQSLDQGLQFLIQYYNGEERAKGNILERFSAQQFPDLHSELNLSSLELGDSALYFCASSVARGAGANVLTFGAGSRLTVL.

The chain has TRBV2 and TRBJ1-2; D call uncertain. Germline-derived CDR1 and CDR2 are SNHLY and FYNNEI. Trimming took off 11 bases at V and 4 bases at J, with 14 bases between the two ends. CDR3 length: 12 amino acids. For the CDR3, the DNA is TGTGCCTGCCGGGCGGGGTTCTATGGCTACACCTTC. Translated: CACRAGFYGYTF.

This clonotype has a count of ten or more. The V gene is TRBV29-1, the J gene TRBJ2-7, with D perhaps matching TRBD1 (6 bases). The CDR3 is 18 residues long. V dropped 7 bases and J dropped 0 bases, with 28 bases sitting between them. Germline CDR1 SQVTM, CDR2 ANQGSEA. The CDR3 sequence: CSGGQWGSTLTGSYEQYF. The CDR3 DNA reads as TGCAGCGGGGGGCAATGGGGGAGTACACTGACAGGCTCCTACGAGCAGTACTTC.

The sample holds a few counts of this clonotype. The chain uses TRBV5-1 and TRBJ2-7, with 8 bases lining up with TRBD1. The V gene end was trimmed by 4 bases and the J gene end by 2 bases; junction bases not matched to a gene: 8. The germline gives CDR1 SGHRS, CDR2 YFSETQ. This CDR3 has 15 residues. Written as DNA, the CDR3 is TGCGCCAGCAGCCCCCGGACAGGGAGAACCTACGAGCAGTACTTC. Its translation: CASSPRTGRTYEQYF.

The rearrangement uses TRBV7-2 and TRBJ2-3, with TRBD2 identical over 9 bases. Germline loops: CDR1 SGHTA, CDR2 FQGNSA. The CDR3 has 13 amino acids. Unmatched junction bases numbered 5, after V lost 11 bases and J lost 2 bases. CDR3 sequence: CACQRGVTDTQYF. The CDR3 DNA reads as TGTGCCTGCCAGCGGGGGGTCACAGATACGCAGTATTTT.

On this clonotype: A read error may explain this, as a much larger clone is one base away. The DNA for the CDR3 is TGCAGTGCTAGGCGGTCGGGCGGGGTGGATGAGCAGTTCTTC. Translation gives CSARRSGGVDEQFF. The chain couples TRBV20-1 to TRBJ2-1; D may be TRBD2 (6 bases). V was trimmed by 3 bases and J by 8 bases, leaving 17 bases between them. Looked up from germline, CDR1 is DFQATT and CDR2 is SNEGSKA (reference sequence). The CDR3 covers 14 residues.

This clonotype was seen once. It may be a read error: a sequence one base away is much more abundant. V and J are TRBV6-2 or TRBV6-3 and TRBJ2-1, with a possible D match to TRBD2 (6 bases). Per germline, CDR1 MNHEY and CDR2 SVGEGT. CDR3 length equals 12 residues. DNA for the CDR3: TGTGTCAGCAGGATGAACCGGGAGAGCCAGTTCTTC. It yields the protein CVSRMNRESQFF.

V and J are TRBV27 and TRBJ2-5, with D perhaps being TRBD1 or TRBD2 (6 bases each). Trimming took 5 bases from V and 5 from J, leaving 18 bases between them. CDR1 MNHEY and CDR2 SMNVEV come from the germline V gene (reference sequence). This CDR3 contains 15 residues. The DNA of the CDR3 is TGTGCCAGCAGTCGCGGGGACAACTACGGGGAGACCCAGTACTTC. Translated: CASSRGDNYGETQYF.

This clonotype was counted at least ten times. This chain joins TRBV29-1 and TRBJ1-1, with D perhaps matching TRBD1 (5 bases). The V gene's germline CDR1 is SQVTM and CDR2 ANQGSEA. This CDR3 is 13 amino acids long. V was clipped by 6 bases and J by 5 bases, with 16 bases between them. The CDR3 DNA reads as TGCAGCGTCCAAATCGGGGGAGGGACTGAAGCTTTCTTT. Its protein product is CSVQIGGGTEAFF.

The sample holds many counts of this clonotype. The chain joins TRBV20-1 to TRBJ2-1, with 7 positions matching TRBD1. The germline V gene encodes CDR1 DFQATT and CDR2 SNEGSKA (reference sequence). J was trimmed by 4 bases and V by 3 bases; bases with no gene match: 9. The CDR3 covers 15 residues. CDR3 region: CSARATGRPYNEQFF. CDR3 bases: TGCAGTGCTAGGGCGACAGGGCGACCATACAATGAGCAGTTCTTC.

This clonotype was seen a handful of times. J is TRBJ2-5 and V is TRBV28; D unresolved. The CDR3 length is 14 residues. CDR1 and CDR2 from the germline V gene are MDHEN and SYDVKM. With 5 bases removed from V and 2 bases from J, the gap between germline ends came to 12 bases. The CDR3 sequence is CASSLGRFQETQYF. The CDR3 region has the DNA TGTGCCAGCAGTCTGGGCCGGTTTCAAGAGACCCAGTACTTC. The full variable domain, rest sourced from reference TRBV28 and TRBJ2-5, is DVKVTQSSRYLVKRTGEKVFLECVQDMDHENMFWYRQDPGLGLRLIYFSYDVKMKEKGDIPEGYSVSREKKERFSLILESASTNQTSMYLCASSLGRFQETQYFGPGTRLLVL.

The rearrangement links TRBV28 to TRBJ2-7, with 9 bases fitting TRBD2. V gave up 3 bases and J gave up 6 bases; unmatched junction bases: 9. CDR3 length equals 15 residues. The germline gives CDR1 MDHEN, CDR2 SYDVKM. Written as DNA, the CDR3 is TGTGCCAGCAGTTTGGATACAGCGGGAGGCTCCGAGCAGTACTTC. Its protein product is CASSLDTAGGSEQYF. Based on the CDR3 plus reference TRBV28 and TRBJ2-7, the full variable domain is DVKVTQSSRYLVKRTGEKVFLECVQDMDHENMFWYRQDPGLGLRLIYFSYDVKMKEKGDIPEGYSVSREKKERFSLILESASTNQTSMYLCASSLDTAGGSEQYFGPGTRLTVT.

The J gene is TRBJ2-3, the V gene TRBV20-1, with 9 nucleotides matching TRBD2. The CDR3 totals 14 residues. Germline assignment: CDR1 DFQATT and CDR2 SNEGSKA (reference sequence). The V and J ends lost 3 bases and 4 bases, in that order; junction bases with no gene match: 5. For the CDR3, the DNA is TGCAGTGCTAGTAGTAGCGGGGGAGCAGATACGCAGTATTTT. This translates into CSASSSGGADTQYF.